The sequence of this T cell receptor beta chain was determined in a study of OX40 agonist ivuxolimab in advanced cancers. Overall study results and limits: Partial responders dosed at 0.1-3.0 mg/kg displayed clonal expansion ranking among the lowest. The specificity for antigen of the expanded peripheral T cells was not determined.

Sequenced by immunoSEQ multiplex PCR; TCRdb stores in-frame clones only, minus some. The table has tens of thousands of clones, roughly 73% seen once. Trimming removed 5 bases from V and 7 bases from J; junction bases left unmatched: 8. Germline CDR1 reads SEHNR; CDR2 reads FQNEAQ (reference sequence). The CDR3 has 14 residues. Note on this clone: The antigen remains undetermined.

Sequencing used CD4+ or CD8+ T cells sorted from blood, obtained in a trial of the OX40 agonist ivuxolimab. The genes are TRBV7-9 and TRBJ2-5, with 9 bases that match TRBD2. The source is an adult with an advanced solid tumor such as melanoma, head and neck, liver or kidney cancer. The CDR3 reads CASSPGTSSGTQYF. DNA for the CDR3: TGTGCCAGCAGCCCGGGGACTAGCTCAGGGACCCAGTACTTC.